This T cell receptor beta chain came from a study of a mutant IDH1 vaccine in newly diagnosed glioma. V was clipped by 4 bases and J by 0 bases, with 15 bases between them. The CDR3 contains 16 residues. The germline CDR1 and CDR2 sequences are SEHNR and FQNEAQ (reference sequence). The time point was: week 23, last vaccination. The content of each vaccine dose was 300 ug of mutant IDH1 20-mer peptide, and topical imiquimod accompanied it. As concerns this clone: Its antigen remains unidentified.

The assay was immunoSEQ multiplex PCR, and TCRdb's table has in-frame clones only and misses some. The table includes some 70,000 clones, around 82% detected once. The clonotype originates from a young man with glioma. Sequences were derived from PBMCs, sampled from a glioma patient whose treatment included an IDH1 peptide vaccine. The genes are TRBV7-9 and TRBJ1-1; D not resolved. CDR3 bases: TGTGCCAGCAGCTACGGCTGGGCAGAGATGAACACTGAAGCTTTCTTT. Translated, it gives CASSYGWAEMNTEAFF. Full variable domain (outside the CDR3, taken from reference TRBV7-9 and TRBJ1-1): DTGVSQNPRHKITKRGQNVTFRCDPISEHNRLYWYRQTLGQGPEFLTYFQNEAQLEKSRLLSDRFSAERPKGSFSTLEIQRTEQGDSAMYLCASSYGWAEMNTEAFFGQGTRLTVV.